These 23 T cell receptor beta chains share one sample of origin, sequenced in a study of blood T cells in healthy people across ages. It was with a sample-barcoded 5' primer and a J-beta primer mix that a second PCR of roughly 6 to 11 cycles was run. A single record per CDR3 protein comes from TCRdb applying MiXCR to the 5' RACE reads. The table includes around 1,500,000 distinct CDR3 sequences, about 30% detected once. The source material was blood. The receptors were gathered from a woman in her 30s in good health.

A few counts support this clonotype. The rearrangement links TRBV18 to TRBJ2-1; TRBD1 aligns across 9 bases. The CDR3 runs 14 residues. From germline, CDR1 is KGHSH and CDR2 LQKENI. Germline trimming cut 2 bases from V and 7 bases from J; bases unmatched to any gene: 3. The CDR3 spells CASSPRDRENEQFF. Written as DNA, the CDR3 is TGTGCCAGCTCACCAAGGGACAGGGAGAATGAGCAGTTCTTC. Drawing the rest from reference TRBV18 and TRBJ2-1, the complete variable domain is NAGVMQNPRHLVRRRGQEARLRCSPMKGHSHVYWYRQLPEEGLKFMVYLQKENIIDESGMPKERFSAEFPKEGPSILRIQQVVRGDSAAYFCASSPRDRENEQFFGPGTRLTVL.

This clonotype was counted between two and nine times. One end of the junction varies from germline; a read error may be responsible. V and J are TRBV15 and TRBJ2-6, with D perhaps matching TRBD1 (5 bases). Germline assignment: CDR1 LNHNV and CDR2 YYDKDF (reference sequence). The CDR3 has 16 amino acids. In DNA form, the CDR3 reads TGTGCCACCAGCACCGGACGGTCCTCTGGGGCCAACGTCCGGACTTTC. This encodes CATSTGRSSGANVRTF.

This clonotype was seen a handful of times. One end of the junction does not line up with germline, which may come from a read error. The chain has TRBV12-3 or TRBV12-4 and TRBJ2-3; D gene ambiguous. This CDR3 is 13 amino acids long. The CDR3 spells CASILERIDTQYF. In nucleotides, the CDR3 is TGTGCCAGCATTTTAGAGAGGATTGATACGCAGTATTTT.

This clonotype was counted many times. The V call is TRBV7-2, the J call TRBJ2-5; D remains unclear. Germline loops: CDR1 SGHTA, CDR2 FQGNSA. Trimming took off 3 bases at V and 5 bases at J, with 7 bases between the two ends. This CDR3 has 12 residues. The CDR3 coding sequence is TGTGCCAGCAGCTTCGGCCCTGAGACCCAGTACTTC. It encodes CASSFGPETQYF.

The CDR3 here is CASSVDRGRWKEQFF. CDR3 nucleotide sequence: TGTGCCAGCAGCGTTGACAGGGGGCGCTGGAAGGAGCAGTTCTTC. The chain has TRBV7-8 and TRBJ2-1; 10 nucleotides agree with TRBD1. Germline CDR1 is SGHVS and CDR2 is FQNEAQ. This CDR3 has 15 residues. V lost 5 bases to trimming and J lost 10 bases; unmatched junction nucleotides: 11.

This clonotype has more than one count but fewer than ten. J is TRBJ1-2 and V is TRBV4-1; no reliable D call. The CDR3 length is 14 residues. The V and J ends lost 1 base and 4 bases respectively, with 10 bases between them. The V gene's germline CDR1 is MGHRA and CDR2 YSYEKL. As DNA, the CDR3 is TGCGCCAGCAGCCAAGTTGACCTAACCTATGGCTACACCTTC. It translates to CASSQVDLTYGYTF.

The CDR3 protein is CATSDPDRGIDTQYF. CDR3 DNA: TGTGCCACCAGTGACCCGGACAGGGGAATTGATACGCAGTATTTT. This chain connects TRBV24-1 to TRBJ2-3; 9 nucleotides match TRBD1. Germline CDR1 and CDR2: KGHDR and SFDVKD. V lost 4 bases to trimming and J lost 6 bases; unmatched junction nucleotides: 7. This CDR3 is 15 amino acids long.

The rearrangement uses TRBV12-5 and TRBJ1-1, with D possibly TRBD1 on 5 matching bases. V lost 4 bases, J lost 1 base, and 7 bases lay in between. Germline assignment: CDR1 LGHNT and CDR2 FRNRAP. The length of the CDR3 is 13 residues. The CDR3 bases are TGTGCTAGTGGTTGGGGGGGGAACACTGAAGCTTTCTTT. Encoded protein: CASGWGGNTEAFF.

V usage is TRBV5-5 and J usage is TRBJ2-2, with D possibly TRBD1 on 5 matching bases. The germline V gene has CDR1 SGHKS and CDR2 YYEKEE (reference sequence). The CDR3 has 16 residues. Trimming took off 4 bases at V and 5 bases at J, with 18 bases between the two ends. The CDR3 is CASSRNPDPGTGELFF. CDR3 in DNA: TGTGCCAGCAGCCGGAACCCAGATCCAGGGACCGGGGAGCTGTTTTTT.

Comment on this clonotype: This could be a read error, since a much larger clone is one nucleotide away. V gene TRBV5-1 combines with J gene TRBJ2-1, with D tentatively TRBD2 (5 bases). Germline-derived CDR1 and CDR2 are SGHRS and YFSETQ. This CDR3 is 14 amino acids long. In nucleotides, the CDR3 is TGCGCCAGCAGCTCGGGAAGCCCCTACAATGAGCGGTTCTTC. This gives the protein CASSSGSPYNERFF.

This clonotype was found a few times. This chain uses TRBV12-3 or TRBV12-4 with TRBJ2-3, with TRBD1 matching over 7 bases. After removal of 5 bases from V and 0 bases from J, the junction contained 5 bases not matched to a gene. The length of the CDR3 is 15 residues. CDR3 loop: CASSDRAASTDTQYF. Here the CDR3 DNA reads TGTGCCAGCAGTGACAGGGCCGCTAGCACAGATACGCAGTATTTT.

This clonotype was counted only a few times. This may arise from a read error, as a much more abundant clone is one base away. The chain is built from TRBV5-1 and TRBJ2-7, with D unclear. CDR1 and CDR2 (germline): SGHRS, YFSETQ. V was cut by 0 bases and J by 0 bases, with 7 bases left in between. CDR3 size: 14 residues. The CDR3 reads CASSLGFSSYEQYF. Written as DNA, the CDR3 is TGCGCCAGCAGCTTGGGGTTTAGCTCCTACGAGCAGTACTTC.

The J gene is TRBJ1-2, the V gene TRBV30; 10 bases are a match to TRBD1. This CDR3 spans 12 amino acids. Losses at the gene ends were 3 bases for V and 6 bases for J; bases not matched to a gene: 1. Germline loops: CDR1 GTSNPN, CDR2 SVGIG (reference sequence). DNA of the CDR3: TGTGCCTGGAGGGGGACAGGGGATGGCTACACCTTC. Residues: CAWRGTGDGYTF.

This clonotype has a handful of counts. The chain joins TRBV3-1 to TRBJ2-3; D is ambiguous. The germline V gene encodes CDR1 LGHDT and CDR2 YNNKEL (reference sequence). Trimming took 0 bases from V and 11 from J, leaving 6 bases between them. CDR3 size: 11 residues. The CDR3 nucleotides read TGTGCCAGCAGCCAAGACATTCAGCAGTATTTT. It yields the protein CASSQDIQQYF.

This chain uses TRBV20-1 with TRBJ1-4, with D unresolved. CDR1 and CDR2 from the germline V gene are DFQATT and SNEGSKA (reference sequence). Trimming removed 0 bases at V and 1 base at J, with 6 bases between. CDR3 size: 14 residues. DNA of the CDR3: TGCAGTGCTAGAGAGTTCCAAACTAATGAAAAACTGTTTTTT. Protein sequence: CSAREFQTNEKLFF.

The rearrangement links TRBV5-1 to TRBJ2-3; D could derive from TRBD1 or TRBD2 (7 bases each). V gave up 4 bases and J gave up 4 bases, with 25 bases separating them. The CDR3 covers 18 residues. Germline V gene data show CDR1 as SGHRS and CDR2 as YFSETQ. The CDR3 DNA follows: TGCGCCAGCAGCCCGCGACAGGGAGCGGGAAATCGGGCAGATACGCAGTATTTT. Protein sequence: CASSPRQGAGNRADTQYF.

On this clonotype itself: A single base separates this from a much larger clone, so it may be a read error. The gene calls are TRBV29-1 and TRBJ2-4; D is unclear. With 4 bases removed from V and 13 bases from J, the gap between germline ends came to 20 bases. The CDR3 has 13 residues. Per the germline V gene, CDR1 is SQVTM and CDR2 is ANQGSEA. CDR3 DNA: TGCAGCGTTGTGCGGTATACCTACAATGAGCAGTACTTC. Translation gives CSVVRYTYNEQYF.

This clonotype came up a few times. V is TRBV20-1 and J is TRBJ2-1; 10 bases map to TRBD2. J was trimmed by 4 bases and V by 3 bases; bases with no gene match: 6. Germline CDR1 and CDR2: DFQATT and SNEGSKA (reference sequence). The CDR3 is made up of 15 amino acids. The CDR3 region has the DNA TGCAGTGCTAGGAACGGACTAGCGGTATACAATGAGCAGTTCTTC. This codes for CSARNGLAVYNEQFF.

This rearrangement joins TRBV3-1 to TRBJ2-4; 9 bases line up with TRBD1. The DNA end lines up better with TRBJ2-7; the J call may be wrong. The germline CDR1 and CDR2 sequences are LGHDT and YNNKEL (reference sequence). This CDR3 is built from 14 residues. CDR3 residues: CASSHGTGSDEQYF. CDR3 DNA: TGTGCCAGCAGCCATGGGACAGGGAGCGACGAGCAGTACTTC.

V usage is TRBV20-1 and J usage is TRBJ2-5; D is undetermined. Germline CDR1 is DFQATT and CDR2 is SNEGSKA (reference sequence). CDR3 length: 16 amino acids. V lost 0 bases to trimming and J lost 4 bases, with 18 bases between them. The CDR3, as DNA: TGCAGTGCTAGAGATACTGAGACAAGGGTAGGAGAGACCCAGTACTTC. This gives the protein CSARDTETRVGETQYF.

J is TRBJ1-2 and V is TRBV6-1; D uncertain. This CDR3 comprises 15 residues. Trimming removed 3 bases from V and 4 bases from J, with 15 bases in between. Germline V gene lookup returns CDR1 MNHNS and CDR2 SASEGT. The CDR3 loop is CASSDRRPGIYGYTF. CDR3 in DNA: TGTGCCAGCAGTGACCGGCGGCCGGGGATCTATGGCTACACCTTC.

The V gene is TRBV20-1, the J gene TRBJ2-7; 7 bases are shared with TRBD1. V dropped 5 bases and J dropped 3; count of bases not matched to a gene: 4. The germline CDR1 and CDR2 sequences are DFQATT and SNEGSKA (reference sequence). The CDR3 is 12 amino acids. The CDR3 sequence is CSAYRGDYEQYF. CDR3 sequence (DNA): TGCAGTGCTTACAGGGGAGACTACGAGCAGTACTTC.

The chain recombines TRBV29-1 with TRBJ1-1; tentative D call: TRBD1 (5 bases). The germline V and J ends were trimmed by 6 bases and 4 bases, with 15 bases remaining between them. The germline V gene encodes CDR1 SQVTM and CDR2 ANQGSEA. CDR3 length: 13 residues. CDR3 protein: CSVRKTEVTEAFF. CDR3 coding DNA: TGCAGCGTCCGCAAGACAGAAGTCACTGAAGCTTTCTTT. Complete variable domain (other parts from reference TRBV29-1 and TRBJ1-1): SAVISQKPSRDICQRGTSLTIQCQVDSQVTMMFWYRQQPGQSLTLIATANQGSEATYESGFVIDKFPISRPNLTFSTLTVSNMSPEDSSIYLCSVRKTEVTEAFFGQGTRLTVV.